These 32 T cell receptor beta chains originate from one sample sequenced in a study of shared clonotypes between healthy human individuals. TCRdb's copy holds only in-frame clones and misses some; the assay was immunoSEQ multiplex PCR. The repertoire holds about 2.3 million clones, with 85% to 95% as singletons. The sample comprised naive CD4+ T cells from PBMCs. Subset reported: CD45RA+ positively selected. These receptors came from a man aged 18 to 30 in good health. Some clones in this sample may be carry-over from other donors' samples.

Points on this clone: The identical CDR3 is also encoded by other nucleotide sequences in the sample. The chain uses TRBV2 and TRBJ1-1, with D unresolved. Per the germline V gene, CDR1 is SNHLY and CDR2 is FYNNEI. This CDR3 spans 11 amino acids. Trimming shortened V by 8 bases and J by 0 bases, and 4 bases separated the two germline ends. DNA for the CDR3: TGTGCCAGCTCCCTGAACACTGAAGCTTTCTTT. Translated, it gives CASSLNTEAFF.

The V call is TRBV27, the J call TRBJ2-1; no clear D gene. The V end was cut by 6 bases, the J end by 5 bases, with 5 bases between. Germline V CDR1 and CDR2: MNHEY, SMNVEV (reference sequence). The CDR3 runs to 11 residues. The CDR3 here is CASSTHNEQFF. The CDR3 DNA sequence: TGTGCCAGCAGCACCCACAATGAGCAGTTCTTC.

This CDR3 is CASSVVGGRNNEQFF. CDR3 bases: TGTGCCAGCAGCGTTGTCGGGGGTCGGAACAATGAGCAGTTCTTC. The chain recombines TRBV9 with TRBJ2-1; tentative D call: TRBD2 (6 bases). Germline CDR1 reads SGDLS; CDR2 reads YYNGEE. Trimming pared 2 bases from V and 5 bases from J, leaving 14 bases between. This CDR3 contains 15 residues.

The chain employs TRBV18 and TRBJ1-2; possible D gene TRBD1, 6 bases. There are 13 residues in the CDR3. Trimming shortened V by 3 bases and J by 8 bases, and 13 bases separated the two germline ends. The germline V gene encodes CDR1 KGHSH and CDR2 LQKENI. CDR3 bases: TGTGCCAGCTCACCCCAGGGGATGTCCGGCTACACCTTC. It specifies CASSPQGMSGYTF.

The chain employs TRBV27 and TRBJ2-3; 10 bases align to TRBD2. V lost 3 bases and J lost 4; bases outside the gene matches: 7. CDR1 is MNHEY, CDR2 SMNVEV, per germline (reference sequence). The CDR3 runs to 16 residues. In DNA form, the CDR3 reads TGTGCCAGCAGTTTTTTTGGGACTAGCGTTGCAGATACGCAGTATTTT. This translates into CASSFFGTSVADTQYF.

The chain combines TRBV6-4 with TRBJ1-3; no clear D gene. CDR1 is MRHNA, CDR2 SNTAGT, per germline. Trimming stripped 8 bases from V and 1 base from J, with 12 bases between. The CDR3 spans 14 residues. CDR3 nucleotide sequence: TGTGCCAGCGGGCCCGGGCCGTCTGGAAACACCATATATTTT. As protein: CASGPGPSGNTIYF.

The rearrangement joins TRBV29-1 to TRBJ2-5, with 7 bases that match TRBD1. CDR1 is SQVTM, CDR2 ANQGSEA, per germline. The CDR3 sequence is 13 residues long. Unmatched junction bases numbered 4, after V lost 2 bases and J lost 4 bases. Here the CDR3 reads CSVEQGVVETQYF. As DNA, the CDR3 is TGCAGCGTTGAACAGGGGGTGGTAGAGACCCAGTACTTC.

This clone has only one observation. The chain carries TRBV14 and TRBJ2-5; the match to TRBD2 covers 14 bases. The CDR3 spans 16 residues. Germline CDR1 is SGHDN and CDR2 is FVKESK. Trimming cost V 6 bases and J 4 bases; bases outside gene matches: 7. CDR3 bases: TGTGCCAGCAGTTTTGGGACTAGCGGGAGTGGAGAGACCCAGTACTTC. Residues: CASSFGTSGSGETQYF.

This chain uses TRBV11-2 with TRBJ2-1; tentatively, D is TRBD2 (5 bases). V lost 5 bases, J lost 12 bases, and 14 bases lay in between. Germline loops: CDR1 SGHAT, CDR2 FQNNGV. The CDR3 runs 12 residues. The CDR3 sequence is CASSRPGVVQFF. CDR3 nucleotides: TGTGCCAGCAGCCGCCCCGGGGTTGTGCAGTTCTTC.

The chain joins TRBV6-5 to TRBJ2-7; 9 bases line up with TRBD2. V lost 5 bases and J lost 3; bases outside the gene matches: 5. CDR3 length equals 14 residues. The germline V gene encodes CDR1 MNHEY and CDR2 SVGAGI. The CDR3 spells CASSTVAGVYEQYF. CDR3 nucleotides: TGTGCCAGCAGTACCGTAGCGGGAGTCTACGAGCAGTACTTC.

The chain uses TRBV7-2 and TRBJ2-5, with D perhaps assigned TRBD1 or TRBD2 (5 bases each). Trimming took 8 bases from V and 1 from J, leaving 14 bases between them. CDR1 and CDR2 (germline): SGHTA, FQGNSA. The CDR3 is 14 amino acids. CDR3 bases: TGTGCCAGCGCCCCGGGGCCCGCCCAAGAGACCCAGTACTTC. Translation: CASAPGPAQETQYF.

The chain couples TRBV28 to TRBJ1-6; 10 nucleotides agree with TRBD1. V shed 6 bases, J shed 9 bases, and the junction held 5 bases outside the gene matches. This CDR3 is 14 amino acids long. CDR1 and CDR2 (germline): MDHEN, SYDVKM. The CDR3 sequence is CASRRTGGISPLHF. CDR3 bases: TGTGCCAGCAGGAGGACAGGGGGGATTTCACCCCTCCACTTT.

The rearrangement links TRBV29-1 to TRBJ2-7; D is ambiguous. The CDR3 runs 12 residues. V gave up 4 bases and J gave up 2 bases, with 9 bases separating them. The germline V gene has CDR1 SQVTM and CDR2 ANQGSEA. The CDR3 nucleotides read TGCAGCGTTGTGGGCAGTCCCTACGAGCAGTACTTC. Translation: CSVVGSPYEQYF.

The rearrangement joins TRBV28 to TRBJ2-7; D unresolved. CDR1 MDHEN and CDR2 SYDVKM come from the germline V gene. V was clipped by 6 bases and J by 3 bases, with 24 bases between them. This CDR3 is built from 17 residues. CDR3 nucleotides: TGTGCCAGCAGAGATCCCTCCCCTGAGGATTTAATCTACGAGCAGTACTTC. Its translation: CASRDPSPEDLIYEQYF.

The chain links TRBV9 to TRBJ2-3, with 15 bases lining up with TRBD2. CDR1 is SGDLS and CDR2 is YYNGEE in the germline V gene. With 4 bases clipped from V and 3 bases from J, the junction kept 15 bases outside the gene matches. The CDR3 consists of 20 residues. The CDR3 sequence: CASSPRIGLAGGIRTDTQYF. The DNA of the CDR3 is TGTGCCAGCAGCCCACGAATCGGACTAGCGGGAGGGATCCGAACAGATACGCAGTATTTT. The full variable domain, rest sourced from reference TRBV9 and TRBJ2-3, is DSGVTQTPKHLITATGQRVTLRCSPRSGDLSVYWYQQSLDQGLQFLIQYYNGEERAKGNILERFSAQQFPDLHSELNLSSLELGDSALYFCASSPRIGLAGGIRTDTQYFGPGTRLTVL.

The chain couples TRBV7-2 to TRBJ2-3, with no clear D. This CDR3 is 14 amino acids long. Looked up from germline, CDR1 is SGHTA and CDR2 is FQGNSA. The V gene lost 1 base and the J gene lost 2 bases, with 7 bases spanning the gap. The CDR3, as DNA: TGTGCCAGCAGCTTAGGAAGGAACACAGATACGCAGTATTTT. It encodes CASSLGRNTDTQYF.

V is TRBV30 and J is TRBJ2-7; D remains unclear. CDR1 is GTSNPN, CDR2 SVGIG, per germline (reference sequence). The CDR3 consists of 13 residues. Trimming pared 5 bases from V and 3 bases from J, leaving 14 bases between. The CDR3 spells CAWAAEVLYEQYF. The CDR3 region has the DNA TGTGCCTGGGCCGCGGAAGTACTCTACGAGCAGTACTTC.

The chain employs TRBV2 and TRBJ2-7; 9 bases line up with TRBD1. Trimming cost V 5 bases and J 2 bases; bases outside gene matches: 4. Per germline, CDR1 SNHLY and CDR2 FYNNEI. This CDR3 region has 14 residues. The CDR3 here is CASSRTGVTYEQYF. The CDR3, as DNA: TGTGCCAGCAGTAGGACAGGGGTAACCTACGAGCAGTACTTC. Full variable domain (outside the CDR3, taken from reference TRBV2 and TRBJ2-7): EPEVTQTPSHQVTQMGQEVILRCVPISNHLYFYWYRQILGQKVEFLVSFYNNEISEKSEIFDDQFSVERPDGSNFTLKIRSTKLEDSAMYFCASSRTGVTYEQYFGPGTRLTVT.

V usage is TRBV6-5 and J usage is TRBJ2-1; maybe TRBD2 (6 bases). With 4 bases removed from V and 8 bases from J, the gap between germline ends came to 12 bases. Germline V CDR1 and CDR2: MNHEY, SVGAGI. This CDR3 has 13 amino acids. Written as DNA, the CDR3 is TGTGCCAGCAGTTCCGGGAGTAGGTATGAGCAGTTCTTC. Protein sequence: CASSSGSRYEQFF.

The CDR3 here is CASSPAGPGSQPQHF. In DNA, the CDR3 is TGTGCCAGCAGCCCGGCGGGTCCTGGTTCTCAGCCCCAGCATTTT. The chain combines TRBV7-9 with TRBJ1-5; D gene uncertain. V was clipped by 5 bases and J by 6 bases, with 17 bases between them. The CDR3 contains 15 residues. Germline-derived CDR1 and CDR2 are SEHNR and FQNEAQ (reference sequence).

The CDR3 nucleotides read TGTGCCAGCTCACGGGACGTTTACGGTGATGGCTACACCTTC. This codes for CASSRDVYGDGYTF. The J gene is TRBJ1-2, the V gene TRBV18; maybe TRBD1 (5 bases). Trimming took off 4 bases at V and 6 bases at J, with 15 bases between the two ends. The CDR3 sequence is 14 residues long. Germline-derived CDR1 and CDR2 are KGHSH and LQKENI.

The DNA for the CDR3 is TGTGCCGTAGGCAGCGGGAGACGCTACGAGCAGTACTTC. Translated, it gives CAVGSGRRYEQYF. The chain has TRBV2 and TRBJ2-7; TRBD2 aligns across 8 bases. The CDR3 runs to 13 residues. V lost 11 bases, J lost 3 bases, and 9 bases stayed unmatched. Germline V lookup: CDR1 SNHLY, CDR2 FYNNEI.

The chain joins TRBV4-2 to TRBJ1-1, with D maybe TRBD1 (5 bases). The CDR3 loop spans 15 amino acids. V lost 4 bases and J 4 bases, leaving 16 bases between the germline ends. Germline lookup yields CDR1 LGHNA and CDR2 YNFKEQ. CDR3: CASSPAGGVGTEAFF. The CDR3 DNA reads TGTGCCAGCAGCCCAGCTGGGGGTGTAGGCACTGAAGCTTTCTTT.

CDR3 sequence reads: CASTRGGVTEAFF. In DNA, the CDR3 is TGTGCCAGCACCAGGGGGGGGGTCACTGAAGCTTTCTTT. This chain links TRBV11-2 with TRBJ1-1; TRBD1 matches at 7 bases. The CDR3 totals 13 residues. Germline CDR1 SGHAT, CDR2 FQNNGV. With V trimmed by 7 bases and J by 4 bases, 6 bases remained unmatched.

V and J are TRBV9 and TRBJ2-2; D unresolved. The germline gives CDR1 SGDLS, CDR2 YYNGEE. V lost 5 bases and J lost 6, with 8 bases in between. This CDR3 spans 12 amino acids. The chain's CDR3 is CASRRDSGELFF. The CDR3, as DNA: TGTGCCAGCAGAAGAGATTCCGGGGAGCTGTTTTTT.

The rearrangement joins TRBV19 to TRBJ1-1, with D perhaps matching TRBD1 (5 bases). Trimming removed 7 bases at V and 2 bases at J, with 20 bases between. Germline CDR1 LNHDA, CDR2 SQIVND (reference sequence). The CDR3 is 16 amino acids. The CDR3 sequence: CASTGQFGAINTEAFF. CDR3 nucleotides: TGTGCCAGTACCGGACAATTTGGAGCCATCAACACTGAAGCTTTCTTT.

The chain has TRBV10-2 and TRBJ1-1; D unresolved. The CDR3 has 16 residues. Trimming removed 7 bases from V and 5 bases from J, with 23 bases in between. Germline values: CDR1 WSHSY, CDR2 SAAADI. CDR3 protein: CASIAGSSVVGTEAFF. For the CDR3, the DNA is TGCGCCAGCATTGCTGGCAGTAGTGTCGTGGGGACTGAAGCTTTCTTT.

The J gene is TRBJ2-2, the V gene TRBV5-6; D is unclear. The CDR3 contains 15 residues. Trimming removed 2 bases from V and 7 bases from J, with 15 bases in between. Germline V CDR1 and CDR2: SGHDT, YYEEEE. CDR3 DNA sequence: TGTGCCAGCAGCTTTCTTGCGGTGTCGGGCGGGGAGCTGTTTTTT. It codes for CASSFLAVSGGELFF.

The J gene is TRBJ1-3, the V gene TRBV7-8, with unresolved D. Trimming took off 1 base at V and 0 bases at J, with 10 bases between the two ends. The CDR3 loop spans 16 amino acids. Germline CDR1 SGHVS, CDR2 FQNEAQ. For the CDR3, the DNA is TGTGCCAGCAGCTTAGTAGCAGGCGTCTCTGGAAACACCATATATTTT. Encoded protein: CASSLVAGVSGNTIYF.

The genes are TRBV9 and TRBJ2-5; 8 nucleotides line up with TRBD1. The CDR3 spans 15 residues. V trimming: 6 bases; J trimming: 1 base; junction bases outside the gene matches: 8. Germline-derived CDR1 and CDR2 are SGDLS and YYNGEE. The DNA for the CDR3 is TGTGCCAGCACCCGACAGGGGCTACTCCAAGAGACCCAGTACTTC. It translates to CASTRQGLLQETQYF.

This clone was seen just once. One junction end disagrees with the germline gene, perhaps due to a read error. J is TRBJ1-1 and V is TRBV6-5; 9 nucleotides align to TRBD1. Germline CDR1 and CDR2: MNHEY and SVGAGI. This CDR3 is built from 12 residues. In nucleotides, the CDR3 is TGTGCCAGCAGTTCCGGGACAGGGAGTGAGTTTTTT. It codes for CASSSGTGSEFF.

This chain uses TRBV14 with TRBJ2-2, with 7 bases matching TRBD1. From germline, CDR1 is SGHDN and CDR2 FVKESK. The CDR3 spans 14 residues. The junction had 7 bases not matched to a gene; V was cut back by 8 bases and J by 4 bases. The CDR3 sequence is CASARQGSTGELFF. As DNA, the CDR3 is TGTGCCAGCGCAAGACAGGGTAGCACCGGGGAGCTGTTTTTT.